This T cell receptor (beta chain) appears in the sequencing data of a study of the immune and genomic landscape of osteosarcoma. Study background: Over 75% presented with localized disease at diagnosis. Study-level points and caveats: Productive clonality was low overall, averaging roughly 0.1, maximum around 0.29. About five repertoires, each under 100 clonotypes, were dominated by one hyperexpanded clone.

The protocol was immunoSEQ multiplex PCR, while the TCRdb copy is restricted to in-frame clones and leaves out a portion. This table holds roughly 5,100 clones, 77% found once. A word on this clone: Its target is unknown.

Osteosarcoma specimens were post-treatment primary, local recurrence and metastasis tumors from poor-prognosis patients. CDR3 length equals 17 residues. The chain uses TRBV21-1 and TRBJ2-3; the table's D call of TRBD2 was not tested on the DNA. TRBV21-1 is classified as a pseudogene. The sample was osteosarcoma tumor tissue from the lung. The sequence was collected from a human donor with osteosarcoma. DNA of the CDR3: TGTGCCAGCACTAAGGCCGGGAGGGGGCTTAGCACAGATACGCAGTATTTT. Protein: CASTKAGRGLSTDTQYF.